This TCR beta chain is from a study of blood T cell repertoires in COVID-19. The CDR3 covers 16 residues. V gave up 2 bases and J gave up 6 bases, with 16 bases separating them. From germline, CDR1 is SGHTA and CDR2 FQGTGA. The method was immunoSEQ multiplex PCR; TCRdb's version includes in-frame clones alone and lacks a portion of them. The repertoire consists of around 46,000 clones, with roughly 86% occurring once and the leading ten covering approximately 16%. The receptor was isolated from a man in his sixties with active or convalescent COVID-19. Material for sequencing was peripheral blood. This sequence joins TRBV7-3 and TRBJ2-2, with a possible D match to TRBD2 (6 bases). CDR3 sequence: CASSLSASVPSGELFF. The CDR3 DNA follows: TGTGCCAGCAGCTTATCCGCTAGCGTCCCCTCCGGGGAGCTGTTTTTT.